A single sample gave rise to the 4 T cell receptor beta chains below, sequenced in a study of T cells in Graves' hyperthyroidism and ophthalmopathy. Amplification yielded TCR beta CDR3 regions, with RNA transcripts as the source. HTBI primers were the set used in a first-round RT-PCR of the TCR CDR3. One entry per CDR3 protein results from TCRdb running MiXCR on the multiplex PCR reads. The sample gives under 200,000 distinct CDR3 sequences, 9.4% of which show up once; approximately 20% is in the top ten. Sequencing was done on a sample of blood. These receptor sequences come from a woman aged 18-29 years with Graves' hyperthyroidism that later progressed to Graves' ophthalmopathy.

Only a few counts were recorded for this clonotype. The J gene is TRBJ2-7, the V gene TRBV6-1, with a weak D call TRBD1 (5 bases). CDR1 and CDR2 from the germline V gene are MNHNS and SASEGT. Trimming stripped 5 bases from V and 5 bases from J, with 16 bases between. The CDR3 is 14 amino acids. This CDR3 is CASSKGDGADEQYF. Written as DNA, the CDR3 is TGTGCCAGCAGTAAAGGGGATGGGGCAGACGAGCAGTACTTC.

In its sample, this clonotype was seen many times. Here the CDR3 reads CASSVSGSSYNEQFF. CDR3 bases: TGTGCCAGCAGCGTTAGCGGGAGCTCCTACAATGAGCAGTTCTTC. The V call is TRBV11-2, the J call TRBJ2-1; 9 positions agree with TRBD2. The CDR3 sequence is 15 residues long. V dropped 5 bases and J dropped 0; count of bases not matched to a gene: 2. Germline V gene sequence: CDR1 SGHAT, CDR2 FQNNGV.

There are many counts of this clonotype. This chain links TRBV3-1 with TRBJ1-6; unclear D gene. From germline, CDR1 is LGHDT and CDR2 YNNKEL (reference sequence). This CDR3 spans 13 amino acids. Trimming shortened V by 0 bases and J by 14 bases, and 11 bases separated the two germline ends. CDR3 in DNA: TGTGCCAGCAGCCAAGATAAGGCCACATCCCTCCACTTT. It yields the protein CASSQDKATSLHF.

The V gene is TRBV9, the J gene TRBJ1-2; D is ambiguous. This CDR3 is built from 14 residues. Trimming took off 0 bases at V and 4 bases at J, with 10 bases between the two ends. Germline V gene data show CDR1 as SGDLS and CDR2 as YYNGEE. The CDR3 reads CASSVAPGTYGYTF. DNA for the CDR3: TGTGCCAGCAGCGTAGCCCCAGGCACCTATGGCTACACCTTC. Looking up the rest from reference TRBV9 and TRBJ1-2 gives the full variable domain: DSGVTQTPKHLITATGQRVTLRCSPRSGDLSVYWYQQSLDQGLQFLIQYYNGEERAKGNILERFSAQQFPDLHSELNLSSLELGDSALYFCASSVAPGTYGYTFGSGTRLTVV.